Listed below are T cell receptor beta chains from one sample, sequenced in a study of beta chain features in type 1 diabetes. TCRdb keeps only in-frame clones here, not all; method: immunoSEQ multiplex PCR. The sample has 900,000 or so clones; around a sixth are singletons. The sequenced sample was naive CD4+ T cells from blood. These receptors originate from a woman aged 18 to 35 in good health. The CDR3 runs from the conserved cysteine through the conserved F or W. A D gene is named only where the DNA matches it firmly. Not all rows give a size; the values are once, few, many and, for expanded clones, a class.

cdr3_length j_call clone_size d_call v_call cdr3_aa cdr3_nt
15 TRBJ1-2 few - TRBV28 CASSSFQGQGYGYTF TGTGCCAGCAGTTCTTTCCAAGGGCAGGGGTATGGCTACACCTTC
17 TRBJ1-5 - - TRBV5-5 CASSSIQSRVSNQPQHF TGTGCCAGCAGCTCAATTCAGTCCAGGGTTAGCAATCAGCCCCAGCATTTT
15 TRBJ1-4 - - TRBV5-4 CASSGTGTGNEKLFF TGTGCCAGCAGCGGCACCGGGACGGGAAATGAAAAACTGTTTTTT
13 TRBJ1-2 - - TRBV29-1 CSVVGRERGGYTF TGCAGCGTCGTCGGTCGGGAACGCGGGGGCTACACCTTC
14 TRBJ2-4 few TRBD1 TRBV27 CASSGGLAKNIQYF TGTGCCAGCTCAGGGGGATTAGCCAAAAACATTCAGTACTTC
15 TRBJ2-1 - TRBD1 TRBV18 CASSPHRGGYNEQFF TGTGCCAGCTCACCACACAGGGGTGGTTACAATGAGCAGTTCTTC
17 TRBJ1-2 few TRBD1 TRBV14 CASSQIGTGGVGNGYTF TGTGCCAGCAGCCAAATAGGGACAGGGGGCGTCGGCAATGGCTACACCTTC
15 TRBJ2-3 - - TRBV7-3 CASSLRGKFTDTQYF TGTGCCAGCAGCTTAAGAGGGAAGTTCACAGATACGCAGTATTTT
16 TRBJ2-1 few TRBD2 TRBV11-2 CASSARLAGVVNEQFF TGTGCCAGCAGCGCGCGACTAGCGGGAGTTGTCAATGAGCAGTTCTTC
11 TRBJ2-5 - - TRBV20-1 CSATVQETQYF TGCAGTGCTACGGTTCAAGAGACCCAGTACTTC
12 TRBJ2-1 - - TRBV6-5 CASSYSYNEQFF TGTGCCAGCAGTTACTCGTACAATGAGCAGTTCTTC
12 TRBJ1-2 - - TRBV19 CASTNMGFGYTF TGTGCCAGTACTAATATGGGTTTTGGCTACACCTTC
14 TRBJ2-7 - - TRBV18 CASSPPGGGGEQYF TGTGCCAGCTCACCACCCGGGGGTGGAGGCGAGCAGTACTTC
16 TRBJ2-3 - TRBD2 TRBV28 CASSSPSSGPTDTQYF TGTGCCAGCAGTTCCCCCTCTAGCGGACCCACAGATACGCAGTATTTT
15 TRBJ2-3 few - TRBV7-2 CASRLHRTSTDTQYF TGTGCCAGCAGACTTCACAGGACTAGCACAGATACGCAGTATTTT
11 TRBJ2-7 - - TRBV20-1 CSAKDQYEQYF TGCAGTGCCAAGGACCAGTACGAGCAGTACTTC
16 TRBJ2-1 few - TRBV11-1 CASSLVMTGTGNEQFF TGTGCCAGCAGCTTAGTTATGACGGGAACGGGTAATGAGCAGTTCTTC
15 TRBJ2-3 few TRBD2 TRBV11-1 CASSSLRLAADTQYF TGTGCCAGCAGCTCCCTCCGACTAGCGGCAGATACGCAGTATTTT
16 TRBJ2-5 - TRBD2 TRBV11-2 CASSLHLSGGQETQYF TGTGCCAGCAGCTTACACCTCTCGGGGGGCCAAGAGACCCAGTACTTC
13 TRBJ1-2 few TRBD1 TRBV19 CASGRLQGYGYTF TGTGCCAGTGGTCGATTACAGGGGTATGGCTACACCTTC
15 TRBJ2-1 few TRBD1 TRBV7-9 CATWRTGSSYNEQFF TGTGCCACATGGCGGACAGGGAGCTCCTACAATGAGCAGTTCTTC
15 TRBJ2-5 few - TRBV2 CASSVRTDEQETQYF TGTGCCAGCAGTGTTAGGACAGACGAGCAAGAGACCCAGTACTTC
12 TRBJ2-3 - - TRBV7-2 CASSRRSDTQYF TGTGCCAGCAGTCGAAGGTCAGATACGCAGTATTTT
12 TRBJ2-7 few - TRBV7-2 CASSFSSYEQYF TGTGCCAGCAGCTTCAGCAGTTACGAGCAGTACTTC
13 TRBJ2-7 few - TRBV6-6 CASTAENIYEQYF TGTGCCAGCACGGCCGAGAACATCTACGAGCAGTACTTC
13 TRBJ1-2 few - TRBV6-6 CASSRTREDGYTF TGTGCCAGCAGCCGGACCCGGGAGGATGGCTACACCTTC
14 TRBJ1-3 few - TRBV5-1 CASSLAPPGNTIYF TGCGCCAGCAGCTTGGCTCCCCCTGGAAACACCATATATTTT
16 TRBJ2-5 few - TRBV21-1 CAIDNFSGRHAETQYF TGTGCCATCGACAATTTTAGCGGGAGGCACGCAGAGACCCAGTACTTC
19 TRBJ2-4 once - TRBV16 CASRLIGSAGGEAKNIQYF TGTGCCAGCAGACTAATTGGGTCTGCCGGGGGAGAAGCCAAAAACATTCAGTACTTC
15 TRBJ2-1 - TRBD2 TRBV18 CASSPLSGTYNEQFF TGTGCCAGCTCACCGCTTAGCGGGACCTACAATGAGCAGTTCTTC
15 TRBJ2-6 - - TRBV19 CASEPLHSGANVLTF TGTGCCAGTGAGCCCCTTCACTCTGGGGCCAACGTCCTGACTTTC
12 TRBJ1-1 few - TRBV7-9 CASSFGPPGAFF TGTGCCAGCAGCTTCGGACCGCCTGGAGCTTTCTTT
11 TRBJ2-3 - - TRBV2 CASSYGDTQYF TGTGCCAGCAGTTACGGAGATACGCAGTATTTT
12 TRBJ1-1 - - TRBV10-3 CAISALGTEAFF TGTGCCATCAGTGCCCTGGGCACTGAAGCTTTCTTT
12 TRBJ2-3 - - TRBV5-6 CASSLSAGSQYF TGTGCCAGCAGCTTATCGGCAGGTTCGCAGTATTTT
11 TRBJ2-1 few - TRBV19 CASSMESWQFF TGTGCCAGTAGTATGGAAAGCTGGCAGTTCTTC
15 TRBJ2-3 few - TRBV7-2 CASSFYPGPTDTQYF TGTGCCAGCAGCTTCTATCCAGGGCCAACAGATACGCAGTATTTT
14 TRBJ1-1 once - TRBV19 CASRPQIMNTEAFF TGTGCCAGTAGGCCACAGATCATGAACACTGAAGCTTTCTTT
15 TRBJ2-3 - - TRBV5-1 CASSLAPAPTDTQYF TGCGCCAGCAGCTTGGCCCCAGCACCCACAGATACGCAGTATTTT
13 TRBJ2-7 few - TRBV28 CASRRQRSYEQYF TGTGCCAGCAGAAGACAGAGATCCTACGAGCAGTACTTC
14 TRBJ1-2 - - TRBV4-3 CASSQGPGQTGYTF TGCGCCAGCAGCCAAGGCCCTGGGCAGACGGGCTACACCTTC
16 TRBJ2-1 few TRBD2 TRBV7-3 CASSLIAGGPGNEQFF TGTGCCAGCAGCCTGATAGCGGGAGGGCCCGGCAATGAGCAGTTCTTC
16 TRBJ2-5 - TRBD2 TRBV15 CATSRDDLSGRETQYF TGTGCCACCAGCAGAGATGATTTGAGCGGGAGAGAGACCCAGTACTTC
13 TRBJ1-2 - TRBD1 TRBV5-1 CASSFHQGDGYTF TGCGCCAGCAGCTTCCACCAGGGGGATGGCTACACCTTC
16 TRBJ2-2 - - TRBV15 CATSRVFNRNTGELFF TGTGCCACCAGCAGAGTATTCAACAGAAACACCGGGGAGCTGTTTTTT
11 TRBJ2-3 few - TRBV2 CASSASDTQYF TGTGCCAGCAGTGCGTCAGATACGCAGTATTTT
18 TRBJ2-3 few TRBD2 TRBV7-2 CASSLRSSSGISTDTQYF TGTGCCAGCAGCTTAAGGAGTTCTAGCGGGATTAGCACAGATACGCAGTATTTT
15 TRBJ2-1 few TRBD2 TRBV7-9 CASSGLAGERNEQFF TGTGCCAGCAGCGGTCTAGCGGGAGAGAGGAATGAGCAGTTCTTC
18 TRBJ2-7 - TRBD2 TRBV2 CASSEGRRGSGRQYEQYF TGTGCCAGCAGTGAAGGCCGCCGGGGGAGCGGGAGACAATACGAGCAGTACTTC
11 TRBJ2-5 few - TRBV5-1 CASSLRETQYF TGCGCCAGCAGCTTAAGGGAGACCCAGTACTTC
14 TRBJ2-7 - TRBD2 TRBV18 CASSRPSGSYEQYF TGTGCCAGCTCTCGCCCTAGCGGCAGCTACGAGCAGTACTTC
16 TRBJ2-2 few - TRBV9 CASSVGTGSVGGELFF TGTGCCAGCAGCGTAGGCACAGGGAGTGTGGGCGGGGAGCTGTTTTTT
15 TRBJ2-7 few TRBD1 TRBV28 CASSEPGQRSYEQYF TGTGCCAGCAGTGAACCGGGACAGCGCTCCTACGAGCAGTACTTC
16 TRBJ2-3 few TRBD2 TRBV7-2 CASSLVVRSGSGTQYF TGTGCCAGCAGCTTAGTGGTCCGAAGCGGGAGTGGTACGCAGTATTTT
16 TRBJ2-3 few - TRBV11-2 CASSLKAVGNTDTQYF TGTGCCAGCAGCTTAAAGGCGGTCGGCAACACAGATACGCAGTATTTT
16 TRBJ2-4 few - TRBV7-9 CASSPRAVTAKNIQYF TGTGCCAGCAGCCCTCGAGCGGTAACAGCCAAAAACATTCAGTACTTC
15 TRBJ2-7 few TRBD2 TRBV10-3 CAISVQAGGPFEQYF TGTGCCATCAGTGTCCAAGCGGGAGGGCCTTTTGAGCAGTACTTC
16 TRBJ2-1 few TRBD1 TRBV5-5 CASSYPNRGKYNEQFF TGTGCCAGCAGCTACCCAAACAGGGGAAAATACAATGAGCAGTTCTTC
15 TRBJ2-5 - TRBD2 TRBV14 CASSQLAGGRETQYF TGTGCCAGCAGCCAACTAGCGGGAGGAAGGGAGACCCAGTACTTC
13 TRBJ2-7 - - TRBV9 CASSVGIASEQYF TGTGCCAGCAGCGTAGGGATAGCGAGCGAGCAGTACTTC